A single sample is the source of the 8 T cell receptor beta chains below, sequenced in a study of metastatic and nonmetastatic thyroid tumors. With MiXCR, TCRdb called clones anew from the PCR reads. The sample consists of 13,000 or so clones, about 29% of them appearing once. There were no patients who had received any treatment before thyroid surgery. Sequenced input: blood. These receptors were collected from a female donor with papillary thyroid cancer or a benign thyroid nodule (not recorded which). Some clones in this sample may be carry-over from other donors' samples.

With respect to this clone: An end of the junction differs from the germline gene, which may be a read error. This chain joins TRBV28 and TRBJ2-7; tentatively, D is TRBD2 (5 bases). CDR1 is MDHEN and CDR2 is SYDVKM in the germline V gene. The CDR3 is 15 amino acids. The CDR3 nucleotides are TGTTCCAGCAGTTCTAGCTGGAGAAACCCCTACGAGCAGTACTTC. Translation gives CSSSSSWRNPYEQYF. Using reference TRBV28 and TRBJ2-7 for the parts outside the CDR3, the full variable domain is DVKVTQSSRYLVKRTGEKVFLECVQDMDHENMFWYRQDPGLGLRLIYFSYDVKMKEKGDIPEGYSVSREKKERFSLILESASTNQTSMYLCSSSSSWRNPYEQYFGPGTRLTVT.

By share, this clone counts as medium-sized (0.01 to 0.1%). J is TRBJ2-3 and V is TRBV11-2, with unresolved D. Trimming pared 2 bases from V and 6 bases from J, leaving 9 bases between. The CDR3 sequence is 13 residues long. CDR1 and CDR2 (germline): SGHAT, FQNNGV. The CDR3 spells CASSLNRPDTQYF. CDR3 DNA sequence: TGTGCCAGCAGCTTAAATCGGCCGGATACGCAGTATTTT. The full variable domain, in which reference TRBV11-2 and TRBJ2-3 provide the parts outside the CDR3, is EAGVAQSPRYKIIEKRQSVAFWCNPISGHATLYWYQQILGQGPKLLIQFQNNGVVDDSQLPKDRFSAERLKGVDSTLKIQPAKLEDSAVYLCASSLNRPDTQYFGPGTRLTVL.

The chain carries TRBV9 and TRBJ2-3, with a possible D match to TRBD2 (6 bases). CDR3 size: 15 residues. Germline assignment: CDR1 SGDLS and CDR2 YYNGEE. V dropped 0 bases and J dropped 3 bases, with 11 bases sitting between them. In DNA, the CDR3 is TGTGCCAGCAGCGTAGGCTCGGCGGGAACAGATACGCAGTATTTT. The encoded protein is CASSVGSAGTDTQYF.

This clone has more than one count but fewer than ten. The germline gene is not matched at one end of the junction; a read error may be the cause. This sequence joins TRBV6-2 or TRBV6-3 and TRBJ2-7, with 12 bases fitting TRBD2. The CDR3 runs 17 residues. CDR1 and CDR2 from the germline V gene are MNHEY and SVGEGT. The CDR3 sequence: CAISQPSGRAASYEQYF. CDR3 in DNA: TGTGCCATCAGTCAGCCTAGCGGGAGGGCCGCTTCCTACGAGCAGTACTTC.

The genes are TRBV7-9 and TRBJ2-7; a possible D gene is TRBD2 (5 bases). Germline V lookup: CDR1 SEHNR, CDR2 FQNEAQ (reference sequence). The ends were cut back, 5 bases at V and 2 bases at J, with 13 bases in the middle. The CDR3 extends over 14 amino acids. The CDR3 protein is CASSKPGSPYEQYF. CDR3 in DNA: TGTGCCAGCAGCAAGCCGGGATCCCCCTACGAGCAGTACTTC.

This clone was seen more than once but under ten times. J is TRBJ2-3 and V is TRBV10-2, with 7 bases matching TRBD1. The V and J ends lost 6 bases and 13 bases, in that order; junction bases with no gene match: 16. CDR3 size: 14 residues. Germline CDR1 WSHSY, CDR2 SAAADI. CDR3 nucleotide sequence: TGCGCCAGCAGAACCGGGACAGCCACAGATAAGAAGTATTTT. Encoded protein: CASRTGTATDKKYF.

The sample holds a few counts of this clone. The chain couples TRBV6-1 to TRBJ1-1, with D uncertain. The CDR3 extends over 14 amino acids. The V end lost 3 bases, the J end lost 1 base, and 9 bases lay between the germline ends. Germline loops: CDR1 MNHNS, CDR2 SASEGT. CDR3 DNA: TGTGCCAGCAGTGAGAATACAGAGAACACTGAAGCTTTCTTT. Translated: CASSENTENTEAFF.

Judged by abundance, this clone is medium-sized. This sequence joins TRBV19 and TRBJ1-6; possibly TRBD1 for D (5 bases). The ends were cut back, 4 bases at V and 8 bases at J, with 12 bases in the middle. Looked up from germline, CDR1 is LNHDA and CDR2 is SQIVND (reference sequence). The CDR3 sequence is 14 residues long. CDR3 region: CASSRGTDYSPLHF. The CDR3 DNA follows: TGTGCCAGTAGTAGGGGGACTGACTATTCACCCCTCCACTTT.